Listed here are 26 T cell receptor beta chains from one sample, sequenced in a study of identical twins. Via MiXCR, TCRdb re-called the 5' RACE reads, giving one row per CDR3 protein. This repertoire shows over 200,000 distinct CDR3 sequences, 6.5% found once; its top ten account for approximately 15%. The same sample was also studied in work on T cells expressing NK-cell markers.

Sequenced: CD8+ T cells sorted from blood. The receptors were sampled from a young woman in good health.

A note on this clonotype: One base away lies a much larger clone, so this may be a sequencing read error. The CDR3 protein is CASSLAGWRETQYF. The CDR3, as DNA: TGTGCCAGCAGCCTGGCGGGGTGGCGGGAGACCCAGTACTTC. This chain links TRBV11-2 with TRBJ2-5; a weak D match, TRBD2 (6 bases). Germline CDR1 is SGHAT and CDR2 is FQNNGV. Deletions cut 5 bases from V and 5 bases from J, with 15 bases between. This CDR3 has 14 amino acids. Full variable domain (rest looked up from reference TRBV11-2 and TRBJ2-5): EAGVAQSPRYKIIEKRQSVAFWCNPISGHATLYWYQQILGQGPKLLIQFQNNGVVDDSQLPKDRFSAERLKGVDSTLKIQPAKLEDSAVYLCASSLAGWRETQYFGPGTRLLVL.

The chain links TRBV12-3 or TRBV12-4 to TRBJ2-7; 11 bases map to TRBD2. Trimming cost V 6 bases and J 3 bases; bases outside gene matches: 13. The CDR3 has 17 residues. CDR3: CASSQGTSGKGVYEQYF. CDR3 bases: TGTGCCAGCAGCCAAGGGACTAGCGGTAAAGGGGTCTACGAGCAGTACTTC.

The table lists this clonotype with a few counts. This sequence joins TRBV29-1 and TRBJ2-2; TRBD1 might be the D (6 bases). CDR3 length: 16 residues. V shed 4 bases and J shed 3 bases, with 18 bases lying between them. The germline V gene has CDR1 SQVTM and CDR2 ANQGSEA. The CDR3 loop reads CSVVGRGVSDTGELFF. In DNA, the CDR3 is TGCAGCGTTGTAGGCAGGGGCGTCAGCGACACCGGGGAGCTGTTTTTT.

This clonotype occurred a few times. V gene TRBV4-1 combines with J gene TRBJ2-1; 13 nucleotides agree with TRBD2. V dropped 4 bases and J dropped 0; count of bases not matched to a gene: 9. This CDR3 spans 19 amino acids. CDR1 is MGHRA, CDR2 YSYEKL, per germline. The CDR3: CASSPDPWTSGSSYNEQFF. Here the CDR3 DNA reads TGCGCCAGCAGCCCGGACCCTTGGACTAGCGGGAGCTCCTACAATGAGCAGTTCTTC.

This clonotype has a handful of counts. The chain recombines TRBV7-3 with TRBJ2-5; D unclear. V was cut by 2 bases and J by 5 bases, with 15 bases left in between. Germline CDR1 reads SGHTA; CDR2 reads FQGTGA. The CDR3 runs 15 residues. The CDR3 reads CASSLGLASRETQYF. CDR3 bases: TGTGCCAGCAGCTTAGGGCTGGCGTCTAGGGAGACCCAGTACTTC.

In its sample, this clonotype was seen a few times. This chain joins TRBV9 and TRBJ2-3; D perhaps matches TRBD2 (5 bases). V was shortened by 0 bases and J by 4 bases, with 12 bases between the two germline ends. Germline V gene data show CDR1 as SGDLS and CDR2 as YYNGEE. The CDR3 is made up of 15 amino acids. In nucleotides, the CDR3 is TGTGCCAGCAGCGTAGGTAGCCTAGCTCCAGATACGCAGTATTTT. Translation: CASSVGSLAPDTQYF.

This clonotype has ten or more counts. CDR3 coding DNA: TGTGCCAGCAGCCGGACACTTTACGAGCAGTACTTC. Translation gives CASSRTLYEQYF. The V call is TRBV12-3 or TRBV12-4, the J call TRBJ2-7; D perhaps matches TRBD1 (5 bases). The CDR3 spans 12 residues. V shed 6 bases and J shed 4 bases, with 10 bases lying between them.

The gene calls are TRBV24-1 and TRBJ2-1, with 13 positions matching TRBD2. Germline V CDR1 and CDR2: KGHDR, SFDVKD. The CDR3 is 16 residues long. V was clipped by 2 bases and J by 9 bases; unmatched bases: 6. The CDR3 spells CATSDSKTSGRPEQFF. In DNA form, the CDR3 reads TGTGCCACCAGTGATTCGAAGACTAGCGGGAGGCCTGAGCAGTTCTTC.

This clonotype was picked up a small number of times. This sequence joins TRBV6-2 or TRBV6-3 and TRBJ1-1; the D gene is possibly TRBD1 (6 bases). From germline, CDR1 is MNHEY and CDR2 SVGEGT. The CDR3 is 20 amino acids. V was trimmed by 0 bases and J by 5 bases, leaving 28 bases between them. CDR3 sequence reads: CASSYSPSGQGRGKRTEAFF. The DNA of the CDR3 is TGTGCCAGCAGTTACTCGCCCTCCGGTCAGGGGAGGGGGAAGAGGACTGAAGCTTTCTTT.

The J gene is TRBJ2-1, the V gene TRBV10-1; TRBD2 matches 11 bases. This CDR3 is built from 13 residues. V shed 8 bases, J shed 5 bases, and the junction held 2 bases outside the gene matches. In germline, CDR1 is WNHNN, CDR2 SYGVQD (reference sequence). This CDR3 is CASGTSGNNEQFF. CDR3 DNA sequence: TGCGCCAGCGGGACTAGCGGCAACAATGAGCAGTTCTTC.

There are a few counts of this clonotype. The chain couples TRBV18 to TRBJ1-6; no clear D gene. Trimming left V 0 bases short and J 7 bases short, with 4 bases between. The CDR3 sequence is 13 residues long. CDR1 KGHSH and CDR2 LQKENI come from the germline V gene. The CDR3 DNA sequence: TGTGCCAGCTCACCACCTCTGAATTCACCCCTCCACTTT. This encodes CASSPPLNSPLHF. The full variable domain, rest sourced from reference TRBV18 and TRBJ1-6, is NAGVMQNPRHLVRRRGQEARLRCSPMKGHSHVYWYRQLPEEGLKFMVYLQKENIIDESGMPKERFSAEFPKEGPSILRIQQVVRGDSAAYFCASSPPLNSPLHFGNGTRLTVT.

This clonotype has ten or more counts. The chain joins TRBV5-1 to TRBJ2-2, with TRBD1 as a possible D gene (6 bases). The CDR3 totals 15 residues. In germline, CDR1 is SGHRS, CDR2 YFSETQ. V dropped 3 bases and J dropped 1 base, with 10 bases sitting between them. The CDR3 DNA reads TGCGCCAGCAGCTCGAGACAGGAGAACACCGGGGAGCTGTTTTTT. Protein: CASSSRQENTGELFF.

CDR3 nucleotides: TGTGCCAGCCGCAGACAGGGAAGATCCTACAATGAGCAGTTCTTC. This gives the protein CASRRQGRSYNEQFF. The chain carries TRBV11-3 and TRBJ2-1; 7 bases agree with TRBD1. With 8 bases clipped from V and 1 base from J, the junction kept 8 bases outside the gene matches. This CDR3 is built from 15 residues. Germline lookup yields CDR1 SGHNT and CDR2 YENEEA.

The sample holds a few counts of this clonotype. The rearrangement joins TRBV30 to TRBJ1-1; D uncertain. CDR1 and CDR2 (germline): GTSNPN, SVGIG (reference sequence). V shed 4 bases and J shed 5 bases, with 14 bases lying between them. The CDR3 consists of 13 residues. For the CDR3, the DNA is TGTGCCTGGATCCGGTCAAGCGGGACTGAAGCTTTCTTT. Translation: CAWIRSSGTEAFF.

This clonotype showed up many times. The chain links TRBV9 to TRBJ2-1, with 7 bases matching TRBD1. The CDR3 loop spans 16 amino acids. From germline, CDR1 is SGDLS and CDR2 YYNGEE. The V and J ends lost 3 bases and 8 bases, in that order; junction bases with no gene match: 14. CDR3 amino acids: CASSDPLGGAPDEQFF. CDR3 DNA: TGTGCCAGCAGCGATCCTCTAGGGGGCGCCCCGGATGAGCAGTTCTTC.

This clonotype was detected only a few times. The chain has TRBV5-6 and TRBJ2-1, with a possible D match to TRBD2 (6 bases). The V gene's germline CDR1 is SGHDT and CDR2 YYEEEE. This CDR3 spans 14 amino acids. With 4 bases removed from V and 5 bases from J, the gap between germline ends came to 13 bases. The CDR3, as DNA: TGTGCCAGCAGCCCAGGGACTGGCCACAATGAGCAGTTCTTC. It encodes CASSPGTGHNEQFF.

This clonotype has at least ten counts. This rearrangement joins TRBV7-2 to TRBJ2-7; 10 bases fit TRBD2. The CDR3 is 16 amino acids. Germline trimming cut 3 bases from V and 2 bases from J; bases unmatched to any gene: 7. The germline V gene encodes CDR1 SGHTA and CDR2 FQGNSA. The CDR3 loop is CASSFLSGRFTYEQYF. The CDR3 DNA reads TGTGCCAGCAGCTTTCTTAGCGGGAGGTTCACCTACGAGCAGTACTTC.

The rearrangement links TRBV5-1 to TRBJ2-2; TRBD1 matches 7 bases. From germline, CDR1 is SGHRS and CDR2 YFSETQ. The V and J ends lost 4 bases and 7 bases, in that order; junction bases with no gene match: 13. The CDR3 extends over 16 amino acids. CDR3 sequence: CASSRDTGVGHGELFF. The CDR3 DNA reads as TGCGCCAGCAGCCGCGACACAGGGGTCGGTCACGGGGAGCTGTTTTTT.

This clonotype was detected a few times. This chain uses TRBV7-9 with TRBJ1-1; the D is unclear. The CDR3 sequence is 12 residues long. The germline gives CDR1 SEHNR, CDR2 FQNEAQ (reference sequence). V lost 5 bases and J 5 bases, leaving 9 bases between the germline ends. The CDR3, as DNA: TGTGCCAGCAGCCGAGTGGGTACTGAAGCTTTCTTT. This gives the protein CASSRVGTEAFF.

This clonotype occurred many times. The chain recombines TRBV12-3 or TRBV12-4 with TRBJ2-7, with unresolved D. The CDR3 length is 13 residues. V was pared by 2 bases and J by 1 base, with 6 bases between. This CDR3 is CASSLSRSYEQYF. In DNA form, the CDR3 reads TGTGCCAGCAGTTTATCACGGTCCTACGAGCAGTACTTC.

This clonotype has a count of ten or more. J is TRBJ2-1 and V is TRBV29-1; D uncertain. The V end lost 5 bases, the J end lost 1 base, and 9 bases lay between the germline ends. Germline V gene sequence: CDR1 SQVTM, CDR2 ANQGSEA. The CDR3 is 13 residues long. CDR3 DNA: TGCAGCGTTTATCTAGGGTCCTACAATGAGCAGTTCTTC. Translation: CSVYLGSYNEQFF.

The gene calls are TRBV9 and TRBJ1-1; D is perhaps TRBD1 (6 bases). The CDR3 is 15 amino acids. Germline CDR1 SGDLS, CDR2 YYNGEE. Trimming took off 4 bases at V and 1 base at J, with 14 bases between the two ends. CDR3 in amino acids: CASSLRTAGNTEAFF. The CDR3 bases are TGTGCCAGCAGCTTACGGACAGCGGGGAACACTGAAGCTTTCTTT.

This clonotype was detected many times. The V gene is TRBV19, the J gene TRBJ2-4; D possibly corresponds to TRBD1 (5 bases). CDR1 LNHDA and CDR2 SQIVND come from the germline V gene (reference sequence). V lost 6 bases, J lost 6 bases, and 18 bases lay in between. CDR3 length equals 15 residues. CDR3 region: CASRSPRQTPNIQYF. CDR3 in DNA: TGTGCCAGTAGGTCCCCGCGACAGACACCAAACATTCAGTACTTC.

The genes are TRBV20-1 and TRBJ1-2; a possible D gene is TRBD1 (6 bases). The V end was cut by 3 bases, the J end by 4 bases, with 12 bases between. The CDR3 loop spans 13 amino acids. Germline-derived CDR1 and CDR2 are DFQATT and SNEGSKA (reference sequence). The CDR3 loop reads CSARLDSIYGYTF. As DNA, the CDR3 is TGCAGTGCTAGGCTGGACAGCATCTATGGCTACACCTTC.

The chain has TRBV20-1 and TRBJ2-1; 7 nucleotides align to TRBD1. Germline lookup yields CDR1 DFQATT and CDR2 SNEGSKA (reference sequence). This CDR3 is 15 amino acids long. Trimming at V came to 6 bases and at J to 4 bases, leaving 12 bases not matched to a gene. The CDR3 DNA follows: TGCAGTGCCCCAGGCCCCGGGACAGATTACAATGAGCAGTTCTTC. Encoded protein: CSAPGPGTDYNEQFF.

The table lists this clonotype with many counts. The chain recombines TRBV20-1 with TRBJ1-3; D is perhaps TRBD1 (5 bases). The V gene lost 5 bases and the J gene lost 4 bases, with 9 bases spanning the gap. CDR1 DFQATT and CDR2 SNEGSKA come from the germline V gene (reference sequence). CDR3 length: 12 residues. The CDR3 sequence: CSAPAGGNTIYF. The CDR3 DNA reads TGCAGTGCTCCCGCAGGGGGAAACACCATATATTTT.